Following are 26 T cell receptor beta chains from one sample sequenced in a study of T cells in Graves' hyperthyroidism and ophthalmopathy. Researchers took RNA transcripts and amplified the TCR beta CDR3 regions from them. The HTBI primer set was used in a first-round RT-PCR of the TCR CDR3. MiXCR, run by TCRdb on the multiplex PCR reads, gives a single entry per CDR3 protein. The sample consists of 600,000 to 800,000 distinct CDR3 sequences, 30% to 40% of them appearing once. Sample: blood. The origin of the receptors is a woman aged 40 to 49 with Graves' hyperthyroidism.

This chain joins TRBV20-1 and TRBJ2-5; TRBD2 matches at 11 bases. Per germline, CDR1 DFQATT and CDR2 SNEGSKA (reference sequence). The CDR3 loop spans 13 amino acids. The CDR3 region is CSLGTSGSETQYF. The CDR3 nucleotides read TGCAGCCTAGGGACTAGCGGAAGCGAGACCCAGTACTTC.

This clonotype was observed a few times. This chain links TRBV12-3 or TRBV12-4 with TRBJ1-2, with D perhaps TRBD1 (6 bases). Trimming left V 5 bases short and J 6 bases short, with 10 bases between. CDR3 length equals 12 residues. CDR3 in amino acids: CASSTGTHGYTF. The CDR3 coding sequence is TGTGCCAGCAGTACAGGGACCCATGGCTACACCTTC.

This sequence joins TRBV6-1 and TRBJ2-6; maybe TRBD2 (6 bases). Germline loops: CDR1 MNHNS, CDR2 SASEGT. V was clipped by 4 bases and J by 4 bases, with 14 bases between them. The CDR3 covers 16 residues. DNA for the CDR3: TGTGCCAGCAGTGTTGGAGGGGAGTCCGGGGCCAACGTCCTGACTTTC. Protein sequence: CASSVGGESGANVLTF.

This sequence joins TRBV2 and TRBJ2-7, with unresolved D. In germline, CDR1 is SNHLY, CDR2 FYNNEI. V dropped 6 bases and J dropped 5 bases, with 17 bases sitting between them. The CDR3 totals 14 residues. CDR3 bases: TGTGCCAGCAGGCAAATAAGGGTAAAAAACGAGCAGTACTTC. Translation gives CASRQIRVKNEQYF. The full variable domain, completed using reference TRBV2 and TRBJ2-7, is EPEVTQTPSHQVTQMGQEVILRCVPISNHLYFYWYRQILGQKVEFLVSFYNNEISEKSEIFDDQFSVERPDGSNFTLKIRSTKLEDSAMYFCASRQIRVKNEQYFGPGTRLTVT.

The chain couples TRBV12-3 or TRBV12-4 to TRBJ2-7; possibly TRBD2 for D (6 bases). V was clipped by 6 bases and J by 3 bases, with 12 bases between them. CDR3 length: 13 amino acids. The DNA of the CDR3 is TGTGCCAGCAGGGAGGGTCTCAGCTACGAGCAGTACTTC. It is translated as CASREGLSYEQYF.

The J gene is TRBJ1-5, the V gene TRBV10-2; D is unresolved. Per the germline V gene, CDR1 is WSHSY and CDR2 is SAAADI. This CDR3 comprises 14 residues. V lost 3 bases, J lost 0 bases, and 6 bases lay in between. In nucleotides, the CDR3 is TGCGCCAGCAGTGACGTACTTAGCAATCAGCCCCAGCATTTT. Protein sequence: CASSDVLSNQPQHF.

The V and J genes are TRBV6-6 and TRBJ1-2, with D uncertain. The CDR3 spans 15 residues. V was trimmed by 6 bases and J by 0 bases, leaving 14 bases between them. Germline loops: CDR1 MNHNY, CDR2 SVGAGI (reference sequence). Written as DNA, the CDR3 is TGTGCCAGCAGATCACGGACGCCACCTAACTATGGCTACACCTTC. It yields the protein CASRSRTPPNYGYTF.

This clonotype has at least ten counts. This CDR3 is CASSPVVGSPNYGYTF. The DNA of the CDR3 is TGTGCCAGCAGTCCTGTAGTGGGCTCCCCTAACTATGGCTACACCTTC. This chain connects TRBV7-2 to TRBJ1-2; D is uncertain. V was cut by 6 bases and J by 0 bases, with 17 bases left in between. The CDR3 is 16 amino acids. Germline-derived CDR1 and CDR2 are SGHTA and FQGNSA. Together with reference TRBV7-2 and TRBJ1-2, the CDR3 gives the full variable domain: GAGVSQSPSNKVTEKGKDVELRCDPISGHTALYWYRQSLGQGLEFLIYFQGNSAPDKSGLPSDRFSAERTGGSVSTLTIQRTQQEDSAVYLCASSPVVGSPNYGYTFGSGTRLTVV.

This clonotype showed up many times. The chain uses TRBV7-2 and TRBJ1-5, with D possibly matching TRBD1 (5 bases). The CDR3 extends over 13 amino acids. Trimming pared 5 bases from V and 6 bases from J, leaving 11 bases between. From germline, CDR1 is SGHTA and CDR2 FQGNSA. As DNA, the CDR3 is TGTGCCAGCAGCCCCGGGGCGGGTCAGCCCCAGCATTTT. This translates into CASSPGAGQPQHF.

The table lists this clonotype with a few counts. The chain employs TRBV28 and TRBJ1-5; D might be TRBD1 (6 bases). V lost 5 bases and J lost 7, with 12 bases in between. The length of the CDR3 is 13 residues. Germline loops: CDR1 MDHEN, CDR2 SYDVKM. CDR3 DNA: TGTGCCAGCAGTGCTTACAGGGACCAGCCCCAGCATTTT. This encodes CASSAYRDQPQHF.

This clonotype was picked up many times. The rearrangement joins TRBV11-2 to TRBJ2-7; D gene uncertain. This CDR3 comprises 15 residues. Germline V lookup: CDR1 SGHAT, CDR2 FQNNGV. V lost 4 bases and J 1 base, leaving 14 bases between the germline ends. The DNA for the CDR3 is TGTGCCAGCAGCTCCCTATCGACACGTTCCTACGAGCAGTACTTC. Amino acid sequence: CASSSLSTRSYEQYF.

This clonotype showed up many times. This rearrangement joins TRBV7-9 to TRBJ1-3; 8 bases are a match to TRBD1. Trimming cost V 5 bases and J 4 bases; bases outside gene matches: 10. Germline V gene data show CDR1 as SEHNR and CDR2 as FQNEAQ (reference sequence). This CDR3 has 16 residues. CDR3 region: CASSGRDRSIGNTIYF. The CDR3 nucleotides are TGTGCCAGCAGCGGCCGGGACAGGAGTATCGGAAACACCATATATTTT.

This clonotype was seen many times. The chain couples TRBV10-3 to TRBJ1-2, with 8 bases lining up with TRBD1. CDR1 and CDR2 (germline): ENHRY, SYGVKD. V dropped 6 bases and J dropped 5; count of bases not matched to a gene: 11. This CDR3 has 15 residues. The CDR3 DNA reads TGTGCCATCAGAGGGGGACAGGCGTCGCGGTATGGCTACACCTTC. Translation gives CAIRGGQASRYGYTF.

This clonotype has just a few counts. The chain employs TRBV7-7 and TRBJ1-2; 11 nucleotides match TRBD1. The CDR3 runs to 15 residues. Germline lookup yields CDR1 SSHAT and CDR2 FNYEAQ (reference sequence). The J segment lost 7 bases and the V segment lost 1 base, leaving 5 bases of the junction unmatched. DNA of the CDR3: TGTGCCAGCAGCTTAGACGGACAGGGGGCAGCTGGCTACACCTTC. This gives the protein CASSLDGQGAAGYTF.

The CDR3 protein is CATSDADAGLAGVPYNEQYF. The CDR3 DNA is TGTGCCACCAGTGATGCCGATGCTGGACTAGCGGGAGTCCCCTACAATGAGCAGTACTTC. The chain uses TRBV24-1 and TRBJ2-7; 13 positions match TRBD2. Germline trimming cut 3 bases from V and 7 bases from J; bases unmatched to any gene: 20. Per germline, CDR1 KGHDR and CDR2 SFDVKD. This CDR3 contains 20 residues.

This clonotype was recorded many times. This chain connects TRBV19 to TRBJ1-1, with D unresolved. CDR3 length: 13 residues. CDR1 is LNHDA, CDR2 SQIVND, per germline (reference sequence). V lost 9 bases and J lost 2, with 13 bases in between. CDR3 nucleotides: TGTGCCAGCAGTTTACAGCGTAACACTGAAGCTTTCTTT. This gives the protein CASSLQRNTEAFF.

The V and J genes are TRBV20-1 and TRBJ2-2; D not resolved. This CDR3 has 13 amino acids. Germline V gene lookup returns CDR1 DFQATT and CDR2 SNEGSKA (reference sequence). V lost 6 bases, J lost 2 bases, and 10 bases lay in between. The CDR3 here is CSAPDGNTGELFF. As DNA, the CDR3 is TGCAGTGCCCCGGACGGTAACACCGGGGAGCTGTTTTTT.

This clonotype was observed once. The junction shows a germline mismatch at one end, possibly a read error. The chain carries TRBV6-2 or TRBV6-3 and TRBJ1-5; 8 nucleotides agree with TRBD1. CDR1 MNHEY and CDR2 SVGEGT come from the germline V gene. This CDR3 contains 16 residues. The DNA of the CDR3 is TGTGCCGGCAGTTACAGAGACCGGGACAGGAATCAGCCCCAGCATTTT. Encoded protein: CAGSYRDRDRNQPQHF.

This clonotype came up a few times. The rearrangement links TRBV24-1 to TRBJ1-5, with TRBD1 matching over 9 bases. Germline CDR1 KGHDR, CDR2 SFDVKD. This CDR3 comprises 18 residues. V was clipped by 3 bases and J by 3 bases; unmatched bases: 11. CDR3 sequence reads: CATSDTGQGHPYNQPQHF. The DNA of the CDR3 is TGTGCCACCAGTGATACTGGACAGGGGCATCCCTACAATCAGCCCCAGCATTTT.

This chain uses TRBV7-2 with TRBJ2-1, with 10 bases matching TRBD2. The V gene's germline CDR1 is SGHTA and CDR2 FQGNSA. J lost 7 bases, V lost 5 bases, and 14 bases had no gene match. This CDR3 has 17 amino acids. The CDR3 DNA is TGTGCCAGCAGCCTATATGCGCCTAGCGGGGGTGGTAATGAGCAGTTCTTC. Translated, it gives CASSLYAPSGGGNEQFF.

This clonotype showed up many times. The chain recombines TRBV14 with TRBJ1-3; D might be TRBD1 (6 bases). Germline V gene data show CDR1 as SGHDN and CDR2 as FVKESK. This CDR3 spans 15 amino acids. Trimming took 1 base from V and 0 from J, leaving 7 bases between them. In nucleotides, the CDR3 is TGTGCCAGCAGCCAAGGACAGGCCTCTGGAAACACCATATATTTT. Translating it yields CASSQGQASGNTIYF.

In its sample, this clonotype was seen a few times. This chain uses TRBV19 with TRBJ2-2, with D possibly being TRBD1 (6 bases). Germline values: CDR1 LNHDA, CDR2 SQIVND (reference sequence). CDR3 length equals 14 residues. The V and J ends lost 5 bases and 1 base respectively, with 8 bases between them. CDR3 sequence (DNA): TGTGCCAGTAGTGTGACAGGGAACACCGGGGAGCTGTTTTTT. Amino acid sequence: CASSVTGNTGELFF. The full variable domain, its missing parts supplied by reference TRBV19 and TRBJ2-2, is DGGITQSPKYLFRKEGQNVTLSCEQNLNHDAMYWYRQDPGQGLRLIYYSQIVNDFQKGDIAEGYSVSREKKESFPLTVTSAQKNPTAFYLCASSVTGNTGELFFGEGSRLTVL.

This clonotype was detected many times. J is TRBJ2-7 and V is TRBV14; 11 bases are a match to TRBD2. This CDR3 contains 15 residues. Trimming cost V 4 bases and J 4 bases; bases outside gene matches: 6. The germline V gene has CDR1 SGHDN and CDR2 FVKESK. CDR3 coding DNA: TGTGCCAGCAGCCCGGGACTAGCGGTACAGTACGAGCAGTACTTC. Translation: CASSPGLAVQYEQYF.

This clonotype has a count of ten or more. The chain joins TRBV10-3 to TRBJ1-5, with 7 bases matching TRBD1. Germline CDR1 reads ENHRY; CDR2 reads SYGVKD. CDR3 length: 14 amino acids. V lost 10 bases to trimming and J lost 7 bases; unmatched junction nucleotides: 13. The CDR3: CATTPETGYQPQHF. The CDR3 coding sequence is TGTGCCACCACCCCTGAGACAGGGTACCAGCCCCAGCATTTT.

Comment on this clonotype: The germline gene is not matched at one end of the junction; a read error may be the cause. This chain uses TRBV10-2 with TRBJ1-1; D is possibly TRBD1 (6 bases). Germline V gives CDR1 WSHSY, CDR2 SAAADI. The CDR3 runs 14 residues. CDR3 in amino acids: CASRAPQGTTEAFF. CDR3 sequence (DNA): TGTGCCAGCAGGGCGCCGCAGGGGACCACTGAAGCTTTCTTT.

Concerning this clonotype itself: A junction boundary mismatches the germline segment, possibly from a read error. This rearrangement joins TRBV7-9 to TRBJ2-7; 8 bases map to TRBD2. There are 17 residues in the CDR3. Per the germline V gene, CDR1 is SEHNR and CDR2 is FQNEAQ (reference sequence). The DNA for the CDR3 is TGTGCCAGCAGCGTAGAGGGGACGGGGGGGTTGTCCTACGAGCAGTGCTTC. Amino acid sequence: CASSVEGTGGLSYEQCF.